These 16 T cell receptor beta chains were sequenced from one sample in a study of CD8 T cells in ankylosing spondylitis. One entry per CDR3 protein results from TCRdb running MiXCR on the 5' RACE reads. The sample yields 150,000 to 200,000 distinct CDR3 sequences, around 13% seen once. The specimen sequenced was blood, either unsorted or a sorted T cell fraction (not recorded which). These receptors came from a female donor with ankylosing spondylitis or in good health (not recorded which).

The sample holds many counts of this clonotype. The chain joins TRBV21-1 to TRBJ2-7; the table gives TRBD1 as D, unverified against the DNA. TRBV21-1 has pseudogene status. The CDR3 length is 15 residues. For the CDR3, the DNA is TGTTCCTCAAACCGACAGAGTAGGTTGGTAAACGAGCAGTACTTC. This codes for CSSNRQSRLVNEQYF.

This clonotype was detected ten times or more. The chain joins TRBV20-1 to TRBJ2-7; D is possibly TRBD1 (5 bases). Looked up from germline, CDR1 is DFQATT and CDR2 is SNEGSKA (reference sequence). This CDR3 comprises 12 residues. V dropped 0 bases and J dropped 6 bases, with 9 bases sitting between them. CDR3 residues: CSARETGAEQYF. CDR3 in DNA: TGCAGTGCTAGAGAAACAGGCGCCGAGCAGTACTTC.

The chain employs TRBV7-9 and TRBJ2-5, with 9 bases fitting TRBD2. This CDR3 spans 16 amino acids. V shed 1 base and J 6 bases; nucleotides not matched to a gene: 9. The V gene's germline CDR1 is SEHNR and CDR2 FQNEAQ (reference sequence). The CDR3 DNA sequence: TGTGCCAGCAGCTTAGGTTCCGTAGCGGGAGCCAAGACCCAGTACTTC. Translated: CASSLGSVAGAKTQYF.

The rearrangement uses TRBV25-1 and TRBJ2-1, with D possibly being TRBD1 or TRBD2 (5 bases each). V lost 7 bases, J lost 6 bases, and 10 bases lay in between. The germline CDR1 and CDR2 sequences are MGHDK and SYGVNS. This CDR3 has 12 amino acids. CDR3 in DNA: TGTGCCAGCATGATGGGGGTCAATGAGCAGTTCTTC. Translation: CASMMGVNEQFF.

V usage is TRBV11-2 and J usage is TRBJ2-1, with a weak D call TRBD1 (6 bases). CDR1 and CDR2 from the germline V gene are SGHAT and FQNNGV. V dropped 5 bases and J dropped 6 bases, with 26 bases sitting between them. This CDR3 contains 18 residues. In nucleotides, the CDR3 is TGTGCCAGCAGCCTTAGGGGGATCCGGGTCCCTGGGACCAATGAGCAGTTCTTC. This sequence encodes CASSLRGIRVPGTNEQFF.

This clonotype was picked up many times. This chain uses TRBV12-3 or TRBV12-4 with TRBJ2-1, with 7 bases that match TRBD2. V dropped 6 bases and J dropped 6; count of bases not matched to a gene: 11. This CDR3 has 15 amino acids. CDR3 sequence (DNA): TGTGCCAGCAGGCAAAACCCTCTAGCGGCCAATGAGCAGTTCTTC. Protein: CASRQNPLAANEQFF.

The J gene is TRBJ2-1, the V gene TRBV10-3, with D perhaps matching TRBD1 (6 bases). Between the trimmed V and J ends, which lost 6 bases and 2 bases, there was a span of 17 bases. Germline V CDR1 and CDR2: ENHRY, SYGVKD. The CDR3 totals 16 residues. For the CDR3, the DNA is TGTGCCATCAGGAGTTCTGGGGGCCGCACCTACAATGAGCAGTTCTTC. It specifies CAIRSSGGRTYNEQFF.

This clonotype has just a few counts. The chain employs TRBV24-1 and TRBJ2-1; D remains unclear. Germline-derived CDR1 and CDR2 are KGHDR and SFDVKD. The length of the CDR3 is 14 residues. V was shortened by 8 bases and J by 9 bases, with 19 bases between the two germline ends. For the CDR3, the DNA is TGTGCCACCACCCAAGGGCCACTGAACGGTGAGCAGTTCTTC. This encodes CATTQGPLNGEQFF.

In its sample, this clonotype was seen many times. In DNA, the CDR3 is TGTGCCAGCAGTTTCACAGGGTATGGCTACACCTTC. Residues: CASSFTGYGYTF. The chain carries TRBV12-3 or TRBV12-4 and TRBJ1-2; possibly TRBD1 for D (6 bases). The CDR3 sequence is 12 residues long. The V gene lost 3 bases and the J gene lost 5 bases, with 7 bases spanning the gap.

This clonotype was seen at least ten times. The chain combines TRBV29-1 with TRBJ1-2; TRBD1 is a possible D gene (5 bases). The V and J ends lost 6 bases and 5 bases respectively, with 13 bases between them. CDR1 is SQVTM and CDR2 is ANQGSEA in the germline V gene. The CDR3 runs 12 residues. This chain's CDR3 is CSVSRGDYGYTF. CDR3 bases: TGCAGCGTCTCCCGGGGGGATTATGGCTACACCTTC. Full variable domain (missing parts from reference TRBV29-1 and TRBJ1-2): SAVISQKPSRDICQRGTSLTIQCQVDSQVTMMFWYRQQPGQSLTLIATANQGSEATYESGFVIDKFPISRPNLTFSTLTVSNMSPEDSSIYLCSVSRGDYGYTFGSGTRLTVV.

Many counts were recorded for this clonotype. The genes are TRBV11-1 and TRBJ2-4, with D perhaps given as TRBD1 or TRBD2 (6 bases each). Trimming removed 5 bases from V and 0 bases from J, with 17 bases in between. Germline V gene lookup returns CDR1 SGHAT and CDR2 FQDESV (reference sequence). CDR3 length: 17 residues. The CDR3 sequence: CASSRARAGQAKNIQYF. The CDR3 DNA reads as TGTGCCAGCAGCCGTGCCAGGGCGGGACAAGCCAAAAACATTCAGTACTTC.

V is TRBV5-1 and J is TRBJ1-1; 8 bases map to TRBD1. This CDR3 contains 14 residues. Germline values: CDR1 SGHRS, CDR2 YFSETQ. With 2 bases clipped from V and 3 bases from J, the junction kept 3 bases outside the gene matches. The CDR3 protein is CASSFQGADTEAFF. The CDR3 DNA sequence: TGCGCCAGCAGCTTTCAGGGGGCGGACACTGAAGCTTTCTTT.

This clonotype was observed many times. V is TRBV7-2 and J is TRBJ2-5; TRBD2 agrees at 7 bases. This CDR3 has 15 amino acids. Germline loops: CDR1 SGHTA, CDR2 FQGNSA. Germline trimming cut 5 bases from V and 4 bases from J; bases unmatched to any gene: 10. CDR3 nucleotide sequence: TGTGCCAGCAGCATTACGACTAGCCGGGGAGAGACCCAGTACTTC. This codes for CASSITTSRGETQYF. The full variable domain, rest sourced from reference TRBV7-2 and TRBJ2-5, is GAGVSQSPSNKVTEKGKDVELRCDPISGHTALYWYRQSLGQGLEFLIYFQGNSAPDKSGLPSDRFSAERTGGSVSTLTIQRTQQEDSAVYLCASSITTSRGETQYFGPGTRLLVL.

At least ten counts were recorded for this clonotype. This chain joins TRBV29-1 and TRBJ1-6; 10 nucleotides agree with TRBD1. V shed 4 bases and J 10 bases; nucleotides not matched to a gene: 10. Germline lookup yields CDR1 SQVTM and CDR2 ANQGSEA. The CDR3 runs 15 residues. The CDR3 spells CSVASGTGDGSPLHF. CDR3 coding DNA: TGCAGCGTTGCGTCTGGGACAGGGGACGGCTCACCCCTCCACTTT. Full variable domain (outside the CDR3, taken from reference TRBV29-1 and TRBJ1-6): SAVISQKPSRDICQRGTSLTIQCQVDSQVTMMFWYRQQPGQSLTLIATANQGSEATYESGFVIDKFPISRPNLTFSTLTVSNMSPEDSSIYLCSVASGTGDGSPLHFGNGTRLTVT.

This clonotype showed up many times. The CDR3 loop reads CASSFSGRGYEQFF. In DNA, the CDR3 is TGTGCCAGCAGTTTTAGCGGGAGAGGGTATGAGCAGTTCTTC. The rearrangement links TRBV12-3 or TRBV12-4 to TRBJ2-1; TRBD2 matches at 9 bases. V lost 3 bases and J lost 8; bases outside the gene matches: 5. CDR3 size: 14 residues.

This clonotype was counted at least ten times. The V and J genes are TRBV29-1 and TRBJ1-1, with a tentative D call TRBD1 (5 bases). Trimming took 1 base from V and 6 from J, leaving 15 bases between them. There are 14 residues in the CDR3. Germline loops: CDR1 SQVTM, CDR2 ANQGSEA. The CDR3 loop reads CSVEGRVRDPEAFF. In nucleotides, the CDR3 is TGCAGCGTTGAAGGGAGGGTTAGGGACCCTGAAGCTTTCTTT.